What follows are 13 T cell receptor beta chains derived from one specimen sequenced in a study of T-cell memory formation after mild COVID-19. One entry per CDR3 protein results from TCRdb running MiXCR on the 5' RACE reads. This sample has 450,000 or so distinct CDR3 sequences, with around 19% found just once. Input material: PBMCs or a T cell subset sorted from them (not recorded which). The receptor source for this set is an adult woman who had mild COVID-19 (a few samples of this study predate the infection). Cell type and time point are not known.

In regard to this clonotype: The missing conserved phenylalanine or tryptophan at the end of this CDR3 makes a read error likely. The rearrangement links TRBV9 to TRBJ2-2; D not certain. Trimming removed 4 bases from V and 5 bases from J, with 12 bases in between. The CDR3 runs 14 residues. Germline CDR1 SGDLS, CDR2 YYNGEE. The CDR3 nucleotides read TGTGCCAGCAGCCCCGACGGTTTAACCGGGGAGCTGTTTTTA. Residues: CASSPDGLTGELFL.

The chain's CDR3 is CASSWDPKSNEQFF. The CDR3 DNA sequence: TGTGCCAGCAGCTGGGACCCCAAGAGCAATGAGCAGTTCTTC. The rearrangement joins TRBV21-1 to TRBJ2-1; TRBD1 was called by the table and not checked on the DNA. TRBV21-1 is designated a pseudogene. This CDR3 contains 14 residues.

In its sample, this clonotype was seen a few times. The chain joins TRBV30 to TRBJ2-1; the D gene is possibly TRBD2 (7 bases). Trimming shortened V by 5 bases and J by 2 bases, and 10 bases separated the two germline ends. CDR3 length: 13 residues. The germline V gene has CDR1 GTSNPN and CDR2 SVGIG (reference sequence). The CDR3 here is CAWGGDTYNEQFF. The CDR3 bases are TGTGCCTGGGGGGGGGACACCTACAATGAGCAGTTCTTC.

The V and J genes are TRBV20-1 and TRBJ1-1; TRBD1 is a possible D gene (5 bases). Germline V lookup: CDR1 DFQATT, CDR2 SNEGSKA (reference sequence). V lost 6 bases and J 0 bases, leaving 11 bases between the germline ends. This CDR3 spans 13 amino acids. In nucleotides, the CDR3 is TGCAGTGCGGTCGGACACCTGAACACTGAAGCTTTCTTT. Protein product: CSAVGHLNTEAFF.

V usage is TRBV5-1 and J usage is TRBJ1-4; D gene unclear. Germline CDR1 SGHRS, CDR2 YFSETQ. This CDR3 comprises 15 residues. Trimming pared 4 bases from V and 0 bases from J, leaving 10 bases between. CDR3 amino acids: CASSKYSSTNEKLFF. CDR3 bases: TGCGCCAGCAGCAAATACAGTTCAACTAATGAAAAACTGTTTTTT.

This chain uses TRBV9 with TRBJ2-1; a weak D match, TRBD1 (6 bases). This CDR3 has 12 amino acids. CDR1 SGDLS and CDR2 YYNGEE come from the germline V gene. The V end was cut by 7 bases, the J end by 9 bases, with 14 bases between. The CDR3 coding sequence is TGTGCCAGCTCCAGGGGTTTAGGTGAGCAGTTCTTC. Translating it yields CASSRGLGEQFF.

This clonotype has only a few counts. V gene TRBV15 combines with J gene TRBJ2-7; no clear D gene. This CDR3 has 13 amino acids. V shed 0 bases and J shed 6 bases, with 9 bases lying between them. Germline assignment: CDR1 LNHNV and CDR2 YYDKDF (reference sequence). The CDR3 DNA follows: TGTGCCACCAGCAGAGAATCGACCCCCGAGCAGTACTTC. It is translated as CATSRESTPEQYF.

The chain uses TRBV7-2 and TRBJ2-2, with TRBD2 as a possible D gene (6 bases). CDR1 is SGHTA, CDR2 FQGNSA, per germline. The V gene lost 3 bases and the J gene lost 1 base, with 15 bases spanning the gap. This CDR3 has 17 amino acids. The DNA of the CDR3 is TGTGCCAGCAGCTTCTCTGTTGGGGGACTGAACACCGGGGAGCTGTTTTTT. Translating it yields CASSFSVGGLNTGELFF.

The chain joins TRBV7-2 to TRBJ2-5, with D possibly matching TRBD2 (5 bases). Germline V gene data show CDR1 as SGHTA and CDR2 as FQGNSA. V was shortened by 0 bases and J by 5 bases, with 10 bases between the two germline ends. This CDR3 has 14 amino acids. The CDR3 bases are TGTGCCAGCAGCTTAGCGGGAGCAAAGGAGACCCAGTACTTC. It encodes CASSLAGAKETQYF. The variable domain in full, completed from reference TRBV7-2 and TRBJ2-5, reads GAGVSQSPSNKVTEKGKDVELRCDPISGHTALYWYRQSLGQGLEFLIYFQGNSAPDKSGLPSDRFSAERTGGSVSTLTIQRTQQEDSAVYLCASSLAGAKETQYFGPGTRLLVL.

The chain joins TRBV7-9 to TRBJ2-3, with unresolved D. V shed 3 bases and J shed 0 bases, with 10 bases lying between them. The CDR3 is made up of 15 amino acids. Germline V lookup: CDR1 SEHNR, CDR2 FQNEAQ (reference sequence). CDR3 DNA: TGTGCCAGCAGCTTGGGTCTAGAAAGCACAGATACGCAGTATTTT. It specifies CASSLGLESTDTQYF.

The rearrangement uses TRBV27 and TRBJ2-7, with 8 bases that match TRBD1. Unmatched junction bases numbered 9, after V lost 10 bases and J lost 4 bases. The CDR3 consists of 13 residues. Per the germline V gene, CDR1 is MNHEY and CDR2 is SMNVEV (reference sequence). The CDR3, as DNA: TGTGCCACTACGACAGGGGCCGGTTACGAGCAGTACTTC. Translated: CATTTGAGYEQYF.

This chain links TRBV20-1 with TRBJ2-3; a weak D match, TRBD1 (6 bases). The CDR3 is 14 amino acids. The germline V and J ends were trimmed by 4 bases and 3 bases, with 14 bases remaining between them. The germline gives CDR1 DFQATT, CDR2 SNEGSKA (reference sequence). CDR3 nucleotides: TGCAGTGCTACTGCTCAGGGGCGGACAGATACGCAGTATTTT. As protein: CSATAQGRTDTQYF.

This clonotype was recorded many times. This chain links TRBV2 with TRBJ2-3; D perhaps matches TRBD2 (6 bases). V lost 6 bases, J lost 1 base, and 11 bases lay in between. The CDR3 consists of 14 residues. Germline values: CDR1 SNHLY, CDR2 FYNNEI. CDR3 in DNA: TGTGCCAGCAGACCGGGGGAGGGCACAGATACGCAGTATTTT. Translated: CASRPGEGTDTQYF.